This entry describes one T cell receptor beta chain. Assay used: immunoSEQ multiplex PCR; TCRdb lists only in-frame clones, some missing. The sample includes around 89,000 clones, approximately 82% of them seen just once. The entry originates in a study of control samples from healthy donors and cancer patients. Trimming cost V 8 bases and J 4 bases, with 14 bases left between them. The CDR3 has 13 amino acids. The clonotype comes from a woman aged 55-69 years in good health. Sequencing used blood. V usage is TRBV12-3 or TRBV12-4 and J usage is TRBJ1-1, with D tentatively TRBD1 (6 bases). In DNA, the CDR3 is TGTGCCAGCTCATCTTACAGGGTCACTGAAGCTTTCTTT. It encodes CASSSYRVTEAFF.